The clone carrying this T cell receptor beta chain showed up many times. Preparation of the TCRbeta library used unique molecular identifiers. Each CDR3 protein is one row after TCRdb ran MiXCR on the PCR reads. Of 500,000 to 600,000 distinct CDR3 sequences in the sample, roughly 18% were seen once. This sample is part of a study of T-cell reconstitution after alpha-beta-depleted transplantation in children. CDR3 length: 14 amino acids. CDR1 is SGHRS, CDR2 YFSETQ, per germline. V was clipped by 4 bases and J by 5 bases; unmatched bases: 6. V usage is TRBV5-1 and J usage is TRBJ1-5; 7 bases fit TRBD1. Material: PBMCs from the stem cell graft donor, obtained from the stem cell graft. This clonotype was sampled from a human donor who donated a stem cell graft to a child with acute lymphoblastic leukemia. CDR3 protein: CASSLQGGDQPQHF. In nucleotides, the CDR3 is TGCGCCAGCAGCCTGCAGGGGGGGGATCAGCCCCAGCATTTT.